The rows below give T cell receptor beta chains drawn from one sample of a study of blood T cells in healthy people across ages. Using its own MiXCR run on the 5' RACE reads, TCRdb lists one record per CDR3 protein. The data hold around 1,800,000 distinct CDR3 sequences, with roughly two fifths observed a single time. Sequencing was carried out using blood. Source of these receptors: a human donor in good health. Both conserved end residues are part of each CDR3. A D gene is named only where the DNA matches it firmly. Clone size, where shown, is once, few, many, or a class for clones that have expanded.

j_gene: TRBJ2-3; len: 10; abundance: NA; v_gene: TRBV2; d_gene: NA; CDR3aa: CASSIGTQYF; CDR3nt: TGTGCCAGCAGTATCGGTACGCAGTATTTT
j_gene: TRBJ1-2; len: 13; abundance: few; v_gene: TRBV2; d_gene: NA; CDR3aa: CARGESSLYGYTF; CDR3nt: TGTGCCAGGGGGGAGAGTAGCCTCTATGGCTACACCTTC
j_gene: TRBJ1-4; len: 17; abundance: NA; v_gene: TRBV7-2; d_gene: NA; CDR3aa: CASSLTPGGSSNEKLFF; CDR3nt: TGTGCCAGCAGCTTGACGCCAGGAGGGTCGAGTAATGAAAAACTGTTTTTT
j_gene: TRBJ1-6; len: 15; abundance: NA; v_gene: TRBV7-9; d_gene: NA; CDR3aa: CASSTEPEGSSPLHF; CDR3nt: TGTGCCAGCAGTACAGAACCCGAAGGTTCTTCACCCCTCCACTTT
j_gene: TRBJ1-1; len: 12; abundance: NA; v_gene: TRBV7-2; d_gene: NA; CDR3aa: CASSLEGRKAFF; CDR3nt: TGTGCCAGCAGCTTAGAAGGCAGGAAAGCTTTCTTT
j_gene: TRBJ1-1; len: 15; abundance: NA; v_gene: TRBV15; d_gene: NA; CDR3aa: CATSRMTDVNTEAFF; CDR3nt: TGTGCCACCAGCAGGATGACAGACGTGAACACTGAAGCTTTCTTT
j_gene: TRBJ2-1; len: 15; abundance: few; v_gene: TRBV25-1; d_gene: NA; CDR3aa: CASSERGRVYNEQFF; CDR3nt: TGTGCCAGCAGTGAACGGGGCAGGGTGTACAATGAGCAGTTCTTC
j_gene: TRBJ2-5; len: 13; abundance: NA; v_gene: TRBV10-3; d_gene: NA; CDR3aa: CAISASAEETQYF; CDR3nt: TGTGCCATCAGTGCCTCGGCAGAAGAGACCCAGTACTTC
j_gene: TRBJ1-2; len: 15; abundance: NA; v_gene: TRBV7-8; d_gene: TRBD1; CDR3aa: CASSERDRVGYGYTF; CDR3nt: TGTGCCAGCAGCGAAAGGGACAGGGTGGGCTATGGCTACACCTTC
j_gene: TRBJ2-5; len: 14; abundance: NA; v_gene: TRBV20-1; d_gene: NA; CDR3aa: CSANPGHTQETQYF; CDR3nt: TGCAGTGCTAATCCGGGACATACACAAGAGACCCAGTACTTC
j_gene: TRBJ2-5; len: 14; abundance: NA; v_gene: TRBV12-3/TRBV12-4; d_gene: NA; CDR3aa: CASSPTFGAETQYF; CDR3nt: TGTGCCAGCAGTCCCACTTTTGGAGCAGAGACCCAGTACTTC
j_gene: TRBJ1-1; len: 13; abundance: NA; v_gene: TRBV27; d_gene: NA; CDR3aa: CASLSTANTEAFF; CDR3nt: TGTGCCAGCTTATCGACTGCGAACACTGAAGCTTTCTTT
j_gene: TRBJ1-4; len: 15; abundance: NA; v_gene: TRBV7-2; d_gene: TRBD1; CDR3aa: CASSRTGAYREKLFF; CDR3nt: TGTGCCAGCAGCCGGACAGGGGCTTATAGGGAAAAACTGTTTTTT
j_gene: TRBJ1-6; len: 13; abundance: NA; v_gene: TRBV15; d_gene: NA; CDR3aa: CATSRDSGEPLHF; CDR3nt: TGTGCCACCAGCAGAGATTCGGGAGAACCCCTCCACTTT
j_gene: TRBJ2-1; len: 14; abundance: NA; v_gene: TRBV20-1; d_gene: NA; CDR3aa: CSARGEGVSLEQFF; CDR3nt: TGCAGTGCTAGGGGCGAGGGGGTATCTTTGGAGCAGTTCTTC
j_gene: TRBJ1-5; len: 14; abundance: few; v_gene: TRBV10-3; d_gene: NA; CDR3aa: CAISPIPTNQPQHF; CDR3nt: TGTGCCATCAGTCCAATCCCCACCAATCAGCCCCAGCATTTT
j_gene: TRBJ2-7; len: 15; abundance: NA; v_gene: TRBV28; d_gene: TRBD1; CDR3aa: CASLKRTGEYYEQYF; CDR3nt: TGTGCCAGCCTGAAACGGACAGGCGAGTACTACGAGCAGTACTTC
j_gene: TRBJ2-4; len: 15; abundance: NA; v_gene: TRBV18; d_gene: TRBD2; CDR3aa: CASSPSGGAPNIQYF; CDR3nt: TGTGCCAGCTCACCTAGCGGGGGGGCCCCGAACATTCAGTACTTC
j_gene: TRBJ2-1; len: 12; abundance: NA; v_gene: TRBV29-1; d_gene: TRBD2; CDR3aa: CSGSGGAFEQFF; CDR3nt: TGCAGCGGTAGCGGGGGGGCCTTTGAGCAGTTCTTC
j_gene: TRBJ2-7; len: 13; abundance: NA; v_gene: TRBV6-6; d_gene: NA; CDR3aa: CASRRDKTYEQYF; CDR3nt: TGTGCCAGCAGGAGGGACAAGACCTACGAGCAGTACTTC
j_gene: TRBJ2-7; len: 15; abundance: NA; v_gene: TRBV3-1; d_gene: TRBD1; CDR3aa: CASSQEGQGAREQYF; CDR3nt: TGCGCCAGCAGCCAAGAGGGACAGGGGGCCCGCGAGCAGTACTTC
j_gene: TRBJ2-6; len: 23; abundance: NA; v_gene: TRBV14; d_gene: TRBD2; CDR3aa: CASSQLPAASSGGWYSGANVLTF; CDR3nt: TGTGCCAGCAGCCAACTCCCCGCAGCAAGTAGCGGGGGTTGGTACTCTGGGGCCAACGTCCTGACTTTC
j_gene: TRBJ2-5; len: 13; abundance: NA; v_gene: TRBV29-1; d_gene: NA; CDR3aa: CSVEKGRRETQYF; CDR3nt: TGCAGCGTTGAGAAGGGGCGCAGAGAGACCCAGTACTTC
j_gene: TRBJ1-1; len: 13; abundance: few; v_gene: TRBV4-3; d_gene: NA; CDR3aa: CASSQEHYTEAFF; CDR3nt: TGCGCCAGCAGCCAGGAACACTACACTGAAGCTTTCTTT
j_gene: TRBJ2-7; len: 18; abundance: NA; v_gene: TRBV25-1; d_gene: NA; CDR3aa: CASSEYFTAGARIDEQYF; CDR3nt: TGTGCCAGCAGTGAATATTTTACTGCGGGGGCCCGGATAGACGAGCAGTACTTC
j_gene: TRBJ2-4; len: 12; abundance: NA; v_gene: TRBV20-1; d_gene: TRBD1; CDR3aa: CSARVRGDREYF; CDR3nt: TGCAGTGCTAGAGTACGAGGGGACAGGGAGTACTTC
j_gene: TRBJ1-4; len: 11; abundance: few; v_gene: TRBV20-1; d_gene: NA; CDR3aa: CSAVGDEKLFF; CDR3nt: TGCAGTGCGGTAGGGGACGAAAAACTGTTTTTT
j_gene: TRBJ2-5; len: 14; abundance: NA; v_gene: TRBV28; d_gene: NA; CDR3aa: CASSFLGRKETQYF; CDR3nt: TGTGCCAGCAGTTTTTTGGGCAGGAAAGAGACCCAGTACTTC
j_gene: TRBJ2-7; len: 14; abundance: NA; v_gene: TRBV27; d_gene: NA; CDR3aa: CASSLIREAHEQYF; CDR3nt: TGTGCCAGCAGCTTGATAAGAGAAGCCCACGAGCAGTACTTC
j_gene: TRBJ1-1; len: 14; abundance: few; v_gene: TRBV28; d_gene: NA; CDR3aa: CASSFEFMNTEAFF; CDR3nt: TGTGCCAGCAGTTTTGAGTTTATGAACACTGAAGCTTTCTTT
j_gene: TRBJ2-1; len: 14; abundance: few; v_gene: TRBV12-5; d_gene: NA; CDR3aa: CASGLDTEGNEQFF; CDR3nt: TGTGCTAGTGGTTTGGATACCGAGGGCAATGAGCAGTTCTTC
j_gene: TRBJ1-5; len: 16; abundance: NA; v_gene: TRBV28; d_gene: NA; CDR3aa: CASSLIRGMSNQPQHF; CDR3nt: TGTGCCAGCAGTTTGATCAGAGGGATGAGCAATCAGCCCCAGCATTTT
j_gene: TRBJ1-5; len: 17; abundance: NA; v_gene: TRBV7-8; d_gene: TRBD1; CDR3aa: CASSLLTGGLSNQPQHF; CDR3nt: TGTGCCAGCAGCCTCCTGACAGGGGGCCTTAGCAATCAGCCCCAGCATTTT
j_gene: TRBJ1-2; len: 14; abundance: few; v_gene: TRBV20-1; d_gene: NA; CDR3aa: CSAGGLEKLYGYTF; CDR3nt: TGCAGCGCCGGAGGGTTAGAGAAGCTCTATGGCTACACCTTC
j_gene: TRBJ2-1; len: 15; abundance: few; v_gene: TRBV7-9; d_gene: TRBD1; CDR3aa: CASSPRQGNYNEQFF; CDR3nt: TGTGCCAGCAGCCCACGACAGGGGAACTACAATGAGCAGTTCTTC
j_gene: TRBJ1-1; len: 13; abundance: NA; v_gene: TRBV4-2; d_gene: TRBD1; CDR3aa: CASSLGQGSWAFF; CDR3nt: TGTGCCAGCAGCCTTGGACAGGGATCTTGGGCTTTCTTT
j_gene: TRBJ2-4; len: 16; abundance: few; v_gene: TRBV9; d_gene: TRBD1; CDR3aa: CASSAPRDRVSDIQYF; CDR3nt: TGTGCCAGCAGCGCCCCCAGGGACAGGGTGTCGGACATTCAGTACTTC
j_gene: TRBJ2-7; len: 15; abundance: NA; v_gene: TRBV7-8; d_gene: TRBD2; CDR3aa: CASSKRTLREGEQYF; CDR3nt: TGTGCCAGCAGCAAGAGGACACTCAGGGAGGGCGAGCAGTACTTC
j_gene: TRBJ1-3; len: 16; abundance: NA; v_gene: TRBV7-2; d_gene: TRBD1; CDR3aa: CASTRDRATSGNTIYF; CDR3nt: TGTGCCAGCACCCGGGACAGGGCCACCTCTGGAAACACCATATATTTT
j_gene: TRBJ1-5; len: 15; abundance: few; v_gene: TRBV2; d_gene: NA; CDR3aa: CASVSDRQGNQPQHF; CDR3nt: TGTGCCAGCGTCAGTGATAGGCAGGGCAATCAGCCCCAGCATTTT
j_gene: TRBJ2-1; len: 13; abundance: few; v_gene: TRBV6-5; d_gene: NA; CDR3aa: CASRDGQSNEQFF; CDR3nt: TGTGCCAGCAGAGACGGGCAGTCCAATGAGCAGTTCTTC
j_gene: TRBJ2-1; len: 18; abundance: NA; v_gene: TRBV10-2; d_gene: TRBD2; CDR3aa: CASSDPITAGGLDNEQFF; CDR3nt: TGCGCCAGCAGTGACCCGATAACCGCGGGGGGGCTGGACAATGAGCAGTTCTTC
j_gene: TRBJ2-7; len: 13; abundance: NA; v_gene: TRBV20-1; d_gene: NA; CDR3aa: CSARGAGPGEQYF; CDR3nt: TGCAGTGCTCGAGGGGCAGGGCCTGGCGAGCAGTACTTC
j_gene: TRBJ2-1; len: 11; abundance: NA; v_gene: TRBV20-1; d_gene: TRBD1; CDR3aa: CSAGQGQGKFF; CDR3nt: TGCAGTGCTGGCCAAGGACAGGGGAAGTTCTTC
j_gene: TRBJ1-2; len: 15; abundance: NA; v_gene: TRBV28; d_gene: TRBD1; CDR3aa: CASSPLGEGAHGYTF; CDR3nt: TGTGCCAGCAGTCCCTTAGGGGAGGGGGCGCATGGCTACACCTTC
j_gene: TRBJ1-1; len: 14; abundance: NA; v_gene: TRBV19; d_gene: TRBD1; CDR3aa: CASTPTGARTEAFF; CDR3nt: TGTGCCAGTACCCCGACAGGGGCGCGCACTGAAGCTTTCTTT
j_gene: TRBJ2-7; len: 16; abundance: NA; v_gene: TRBV3-1; d_gene: TRBD2; CDR3aa: CASSQDIAGGTYEQYF; CDR3nt: TGTGCCAGCAGCCAAGATATAGCGGGGGGTACCTACGAGCAGTACTTC
j_gene: TRBJ2-7; len: 14; abundance: NA; v_gene: TRBV20-1; d_gene: TRBD1; CDR3aa: CSARSPGQTYEQYF; CDR3nt: TGCAGTGCTAGATCACCGGGACAGACCTACGAGCAGTACTTC
j_gene: TRBJ1-1; len: 17; abundance: NA; v_gene: TRBV7-8; d_gene: TRBD1; CDR3aa: CASSLGAGGLGYTEAFF; CDR3nt: TGTGCCAGCAGCTTAGGGGCAGGGGGCTTGGGGTACACTGAAGCTTTCTTT
j_gene: TRBJ2-7; len: 13; abundance: few; v_gene: TRBV19; d_gene: NA; CDR3aa: CASTPGISYEQYF; CDR3nt: TGTGCCAGTACCCCAGGGATCTCCTACGAGCAGTACTTC
j_gene: TRBJ1-2; len: 15; abundance: NA; v_gene: TRBV15; d_gene: NA; CDR3aa: CATSREWQGGGGYTF; CDR3nt: TGTGCCACCAGCAGAGAGTGGCAGGGAGGAGGTGGCTACACCTTC
j_gene: TRBJ2-7; len: 14; abundance: NA; v_gene: TRBV6-2/TRBV6-3; d_gene: NA; CDR3aa: CASTSETEVYEQYF; CDR3nt: TGTGCCAGCACCTCCGAGACAGAAGTCTACGAGCAGTACTTC
j_gene: TRBJ2-3; len: 18; abundance: NA; v_gene: TRBV3-1; d_gene: TRBD2; CDR3aa: CASSQRLAGKSGTDTQYF; CDR3nt: TGTGCCAGCAGCCAAAGACTAGCGGGGAAATCAGGCACAGATACGCAGTATTTT
j_gene: TRBJ2-3; len: 15; abundance: NA; v_gene: TRBV20-1; d_gene: NA; CDR3aa: CSALPAQGKGYTQYF; CDR3nt: TGCAGTGCCCTACCCGCACAGGGAAAAGGGTATACGCAGTATTTT